This TCR beta chain was recorded in a study of blood T cell repertoires in COVID-19. The overall study: The samples span acute and convalescent COVID-19 from the United States, Italy and Spain. Sources were T cells, B-cell-depleted T cells, or PBMCs; the material itself was cDNA or gDNA.

Original handling: Nucleated cell number was recorded as an estimate derived from reference gene primer amplification. The assay was immunoSEQ multiplex PCR, and TCRdb's table has in-frame clones only and misses some. Clone size and the V and J calls come from that table; the DNA yielded D and trimming. The sample holds 100,000 to 130,000 clones, less than 75% seen once. Germline values: CDR1 SGHTS, CDR2 YDEGEE. This CDR3 is built from 15 residues. Trimming at V came to 2 bases and at J to 5 bases, leaving 4 bases not matched to a gene. The chain combines TRBV5-8 with TRBJ2-1; 10 positions match TRBD2. The sequence was collected from a woman in her 40s with acute or convalescent COVID-19. Input material: peripheral blood. CDR3 protein: CASSLLAGSDNEQFF. The CDR3 nucleotides read TGTGCCAGCAGCTTACTAGCGGGGAGCGACAATGAGCAGTTCTTC. Full variable domain (rest looked up from reference TRBV5-8 and TRBJ2-1): EAGVTQSPTHLIKTRGQQATLRCSPISGHTSVYWYQQALGLGLQFLLWYDEGEERNRGNFPPRFSGRQFPNYSSELNVNALELEDSALYLCASSLLAGSDNEQFFGPGTRLTVL.